These T cell receptor beta chains were read from a single sample in a study of control samples from healthy donors and cancer patients. Data came from immunoSEQ multiplex PCR; TCRdb stores just in-frame clones and leaves some out. In the table there are roughly 120,000 clones, about 92% of which are singletons. Input material: PBMCs. Every receptor here comes from a man in his forties or fifties with head and neck cancer. The CDR3 runs from the conserved cysteine through the conserved F or W. A D gene is named only where the DNA matches it firmly. Clone size is given for some rows only: seen once, a few or many times, or a class if the clone is expanded.

V gene: TRBV19; clone size: -; D gene: -; J gene: TRBJ2-7; CDR3 DNA: TGTGCCAGTAGTATGGGCGGATACGAGCAGTACTTC; CDR3 protein: CASSMGGYEQYF
V gene: TRBV28; clone size: -; D gene: -; J gene: TRBJ2-7; CDR3 DNA: TGTGCCAGCAGTTCCTCGACAGGCCTACAGTACTTC; CDR3 protein: CASSSSTGLQYF
V gene: TRBV6-1; clone size: -; D gene: -; J gene: TRBJ1-1; CDR3 DNA: TGTGCCAGCAGTGAATGGGACACTGAAGCTTTCTTT; CDR3 protein: CASSEWDTEAFF
V gene: TRBV18; clone size: -; D gene: -; J gene: TRBJ2-1; CDR3 DNA: TGTGCCAGCTCACCCCAACTACCCGATTACAATGAGCAGTTCTTC; CDR3 protein: CASSPQLPDYNEQFF
V gene: TRBV11-2; clone size: -; D gene: TRBD1; J gene: TRBJ1-1; CDR3 DNA: TGTGCCAGCAGCTTAGATCGGGCGGGACAGGAAGCTTTCTTT; CDR3 protein: CASSLDRAGQEAFF
V gene: TRBV5-1; clone size: -; D gene: -; J gene: TRBJ1-2; CDR3 DNA: TGCGCCAGCAGCTTGGGAGGTGAAGGGAGTGGCTACACCTTC; CDR3 protein: CASSLGGEGSGYTF
V gene: TRBV3-1/TRBV3-2; clone size: -; D gene: -; J gene: TRBJ1-1; CDR3 DNA: TGTGCCAGCTTAAGAAGGGGCACTAACACTGAAGCTTTCTTT; CDR3 protein: CASLRRGTNTEAFF
V gene: TRBV2; clone size: -; D gene: -; J gene: TRBJ2-7; CDR3 DNA: TGTGCCAGCAGTGAAGTCTACGAGCAGTACTTC; CDR3 protein: CASSEVYEQYF
V gene: TRBV28; clone size: -; D gene: -; J gene: TRBJ2-1; CDR3 DNA: TGTGCCAGCAGATGGCAATATGAGCAGTTCTTC; CDR3 protein: CASRWQYEQFF
V gene: TRBV18; clone size: -; D gene: TRBD2; J gene: TRBJ2-1; CDR3 DNA: TGTGCCAGCTCACGTAAATCTAGCGGGGGGGCCGATGAGCAGTTCTTC; CDR3 protein: CASSRKSSGGADEQFF
V gene: TRBV29-1; clone size: -; D gene: -; J gene: TRBJ1-2; CDR3 DNA: TGCAGTGGGAAGGGTGGATATGGCTACACCTTC; CDR3 protein: CSGKGGYGYTF
V gene: TRBV19; clone size: -; D gene: TRBD2; J gene: TRBJ2-7; CDR3 DNA: TGTGCCAGTAGTACCGGCGGGGGACCCTACGAGCAGTACTTC; CDR3 protein: CASSTGGGPYEQYF
V gene: TRBV2; clone size: -; D gene: TRBD1; J gene: TRBJ2-2; CDR3 DNA: TGTGCCAGCAAGGAGACAGGGCTCACCGGGGAGCTGTTTTTT; CDR3 protein: CASKETGLTGELFF
V gene: TRBV28; clone size: -; D gene: TRBD1; J gene: TRBJ2-7; CDR3 DNA: TGTGCCAGCAGCCACGACAGGGGTCCTCACTACGAGCAGTACTTC; CDR3 protein: CASSHDRGPHYEQYF
V gene: TRBV5-1; clone size: -; D gene: TRBD1; J gene: TRBJ1-1; CDR3 DNA: TGCGCCAGCAGCTTGGGGGACAGGGTCACTGAAGCTTTCTTT; CDR3 protein: CASSLGDRVTEAFF
V gene: TRBV4-3; clone size: -; D gene: TRBD2; J gene: TRBJ2-3; CDR3 DNA: TGCGCCAGCAGCCAAGAAACCGGGGGGTACACAGATACGCAGTATTTT; CDR3 protein: CASSQETGGYTDTQYF
V gene: TRBV6-5; clone size: -; D gene: TRBD1; J gene: TRBJ2-7; CDR3 DNA: TGTGCCAGCACGGACAGGGGGCGCGACTACGAGCAGTACTTC; CDR3 protein: CASTDRGRDYEQYF
V gene: TRBV12-3/TRBV12-4; clone size: -; D gene: -; J gene: TRBJ2-3; CDR3 DNA: TGTGCCACCGAAGATACGCAGTATTTT; CDR3 protein: CATEDTQYF
V gene: TRBV28; clone size: -; D gene: -; J gene: TRBJ2-7; CDR3 DNA: TGTGCCAGCAGTTTTTATGTAAGGAGCTCCTACGAGCAGTACTTC; CDR3 protein: CASSFYVRSSYEQYF
V gene: TRBV20-1; clone size: -; D gene: -; J gene: TRBJ1-1; CDR3 DNA: TGCAGTGCTCAGGCTAGCACTGAAGCTTTCTTT; CDR3 protein: CSAQASTEAFF
V gene: TRBV29-1; clone size: -; D gene: -; J gene: TRBJ1-1; CDR3 DNA: TGCAGCGTTGAGCGACTGAACACTGAAGCTTTCTTT; CDR3 protein: CSVERLNTEAFF
V gene: TRBV27; clone size: -; D gene: -; J gene: TRBJ1-1; CDR3 DNA: TGTGCCAGCAGTTTATCCGTAGGCGCTGAAGCTTTCTTT; CDR3 protein: CASSLSVGAEAFF
V gene: TRBV7-3; clone size: -; D gene: -; J gene: TRBJ2-5; CDR3 DNA: TGTGCCAGCAGCCCCACGGGACTCCCCCAAGAGACCCAGTACTTC; CDR3 protein: CASSPTGLPQETQYF
V gene: TRBV9; clone size: -; D gene: -; J gene: TRBJ2-1; CDR3 DNA: TGTGCCAGCAGCGTTTTCGCGGGGAATGTCAATGAGCAGTTCTTC; CDR3 protein: CASSVFAGNVNEQFF
V gene: TRBV12-3/TRBV12-4; clone size: once; D gene: -; J gene: TRBJ1-2; CDR3 DNA: TGTGCCAGCAGCCTAGGGTTCGTGGGCTACACCTTC; CDR3 protein: CASSLGFVGYTF
V gene: TRBV19; clone size: -; D gene: -; J gene: TRBJ1-1; CDR3 DNA: TGTGCCAGTAGTACCTTGGAGAAGAACACTGAAGCTTTCTTT; CDR3 protein: CASSTLEKNTEAFF
V gene: TRBV15; clone size: -; D gene: TRBD1; J gene: TRBJ2-7; CDR3 DNA: TGTGCCACCAGCAGCGAACAGGGGGCTGGATACGAGCAGTACTTC; CDR3 protein: CATSSEQGAGYEQYF
V gene: TRBV7-2; clone size: -; D gene: -; J gene: TRBJ1-4; CDR3 DNA: TGTGCCAGCAGTCCGGACAGTGGGTATACTAATGAAAAACTGTTTTTT; CDR3 protein: CASSPDSGYTNEKLFF
V gene: TRBV6-5; clone size: few; D gene: -; J gene: TRBJ1-6; CDR3 DNA: TGTGCCAGCAGTTACGGCCCAGGGGTTGGTAATTCACCCCTCCACTTT; CDR3 protein: CASSYGPGVGNSPLHF
V gene: TRBV18; clone size: once; D gene: TRBD1; J gene: TRBJ1-2; CDR3 DNA: TGTGCCAGCTCAACCTCTTCCCCAGGGGGCCGGGGCTATGGCTACACCTTC; CDR3 protein: CASSTSSPGGRGYGYTF
V gene: TRBV29-1; clone size: -; D gene: -; J gene: TRBJ2-7; CDR3 DNA: TGCAGCGCACAAGGTGGGGGCTTAAGCTCCTACGAGCAGTACTTC; CDR3 protein: CSAQGGGLSSYEQYF
V gene: TRBV28; clone size: -; D gene: TRBD1; J gene: TRBJ1-2; CDR3 DNA: TGTGCCAGCAGTTCCCATGCCGGGACAGGGCATGGCTACACCTTC; CDR3 protein: CASSSHAGTGHGYTF
V gene: TRBV28; clone size: -; D gene: -; J gene: TRBJ2-5; CDR3 DNA: TGTGCCAGCAGTACATTGGGGGAGACCCAGTACTTC; CDR3 protein: CASSTLGETQYF
V gene: TRBV5-8; clone size: -; D gene: -; J gene: TRBJ1-1; CDR3 DNA: TGTGCCAGCAGCTTGAGGTTCAGGGGCCAAGCTTTCTTT; CDR3 protein: CASSLRFRGQAFF
V gene: TRBV7-9; clone size: -; D gene: -; J gene: TRBJ1-3; CDR3 DNA: TGTGCCAGCAGATCAGCACAGGGCGATGGAAACACCATATATTTT; CDR3 protein: CASRSAQGDGNTIYF
V gene: TRBV5-6; clone size: -; D gene: -; J gene: TRBJ1-4; CDR3 DNA: TGTGCCAGCAGCTTCGGGGCTTCTAATGAAAAACTGTTTTTT; CDR3 protein: CASSFGASNEKLFF
V gene: TRBV7-2; clone size: -; D gene: -; J gene: TRBJ1-3; CDR3 DNA: TGTGCCAGCAGCTTAATCAGGGGTGAATCTGGAAACACCATATATTTT; CDR3 protein: CASSLIRGESGNTIYF
V gene: TRBV30; clone size: -; D gene: -; J gene: TRBJ1-2; CDR3 DNA: TGTGCCTGGAGTTTAGGGGGTAACTATGGCTACACCTTC; CDR3 protein: CAWSLGGNYGYTF
V gene: TRBV7-2; clone size: -; D gene: TRBD1; J gene: TRBJ1-2; CDR3 DNA: TGTGCCAGCAGCTCCGGACAGGGGGTGGATGGCTACACCTTC; CDR3 protein: CASSSGQGVDGYTF
V gene: TRBV4-1; clone size: -; D gene: TRBD2; J gene: TRBJ2-1; CDR3 DNA: TGCGCCCGCAGCCAAGGGGTCGGGGGGGGGCCCTACAATGAGCAGTTCTTC; CDR3 protein: CARSQGVGGGPYNEQFF
V gene: TRBV6-5; clone size: -; D gene: -; J gene: TRBJ1-1; CDR3 DNA: TGTGCCACCAACCCCCAGGAGAACACTGAAGCTTTCTTT; CDR3 protein: CATNPQENTEAFF
V gene: TRBV6-6; clone size: -; D gene: -; J gene: TRBJ2-7; CDR3 DNA: TGTGCCAGCAGCGAGCTCTACGAGCAGTACTTC; CDR3 protein: CASSELYEQYF
V gene: TRBV7-9; clone size: once; D gene: TRBD1; J gene: TRBJ2-7; CDR3 DNA: TGTGCCAGCAGCTTAGGCCGGGACAGCTACGAGCAGTACTTC; CDR3 protein: CASSLGRDSYEQYF
V gene: TRBV18; clone size: -; D gene: -; J gene: TRBJ2-3; CDR3 DNA: TGTGCCAGCTCACCACGGAGGAAGGTGGCGGGGCCGGAAGATTCCACAGATACGCAGTATTTT; CDR3 protein: CASSPRRKVAGPEDSTDTQYF
V gene: TRBV7-3; clone size: -; D gene: -; J gene: TRBJ2-3; CDR3 DNA: TGTGCCAGCAGCTTAGCCACAGGCCCAGATACGCAGTATTTT; CDR3 protein: CASSLATGPDTQYF
V gene: TRBV19; clone size: -; D gene: -; J gene: TRBJ2-1; CDR3 DNA: TGTGCCAGTAGTTTCGATGGAGGGGGGTTAAGAAATGAGCAGTTCTTC; CDR3 protein: CASSFDGGGLRNEQFF
V gene: TRBV12-3/TRBV12-4; clone size: -; D gene: TRBD1; J gene: TRBJ2-1; CDR3 DNA: TGTGCCAGCAGTGGGGGGACAGGGAATGAGCAGTTCTTC; CDR3 protein: CASSGGTGNEQFF
V gene: TRBV21-1; clone size: -; D gene: -; J gene: TRBJ1-5; CDR3 DNA: TGTGCCAGCAGCAAAGGGGACAGGGTAAATCAGCCCCAGCATTTT; CDR3 protein: CASSKGDRVNQPQHF